This TCR beta chain stems from a study of T cells after yellow fever vaccination. Via MiXCR, TCRdb re-called the 5' RACE reads, giving one row per CDR3 protein. The data hold some 320,000 distinct CDR3 sequences, with 3.5% to 4.5% observed a single time. Only a few counts were recorded for this clonotype. The TCR originated in a man between 18 and 29 years old who received the YFV17D yellow fever vaccine. The material sequenced was PBMCs, taken 15 days after the yellow fever booster vaccination.

The CDR3 sequence is CASSFDSPLHF. In DNA form, the CDR3 reads TGTGCCAGCAGCTTTGATTCACCCCTCCACTTT. This chain uses TRBV7-2 with TRBJ1-6; no definite D call. V lost 3 bases, J lost 8 bases, and 2 bases lay in between. CDR1 SGHTA and CDR2 FQGNSA come from the germline V gene. This CDR3 comprises 11 residues.